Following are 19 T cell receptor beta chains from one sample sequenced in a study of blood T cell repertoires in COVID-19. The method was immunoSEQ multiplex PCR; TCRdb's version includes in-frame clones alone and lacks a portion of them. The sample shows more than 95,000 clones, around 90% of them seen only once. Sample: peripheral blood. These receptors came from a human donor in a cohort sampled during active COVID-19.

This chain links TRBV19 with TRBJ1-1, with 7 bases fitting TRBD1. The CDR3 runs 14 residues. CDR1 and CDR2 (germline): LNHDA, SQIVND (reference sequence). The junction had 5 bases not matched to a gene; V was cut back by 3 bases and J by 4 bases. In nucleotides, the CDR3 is TGTGCCAGTAGTATGGGGGACAGCCGCACTGAAGCTTTCTTT. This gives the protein CASSMGDSRTEAFF.

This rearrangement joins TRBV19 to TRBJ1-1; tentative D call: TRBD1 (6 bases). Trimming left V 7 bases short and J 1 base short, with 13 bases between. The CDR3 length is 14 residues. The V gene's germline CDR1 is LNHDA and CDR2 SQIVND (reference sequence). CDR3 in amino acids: CASKGEYGNTEAFF. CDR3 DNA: TGTGCCAGTAAGGGGGAATATGGGAACACTGAAGCTTTCTTT.

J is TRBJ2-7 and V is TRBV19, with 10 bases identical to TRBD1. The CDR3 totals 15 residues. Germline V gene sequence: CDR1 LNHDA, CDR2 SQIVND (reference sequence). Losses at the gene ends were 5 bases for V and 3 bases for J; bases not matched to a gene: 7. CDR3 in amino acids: CASSPWTGGNYEQYF. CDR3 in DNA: TGTGCCAGTAGTCCCTGGACAGGGGGTAACTACGAGCAGTACTTC.

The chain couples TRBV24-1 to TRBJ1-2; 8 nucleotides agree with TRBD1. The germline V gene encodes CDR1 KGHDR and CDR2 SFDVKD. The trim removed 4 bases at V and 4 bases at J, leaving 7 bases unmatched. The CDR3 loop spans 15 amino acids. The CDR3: CATSDQNRGSYGYTF. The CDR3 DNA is TGTGCCACCAGTGACCAAAACAGGGGGAGCTATGGCTACACCTTC.

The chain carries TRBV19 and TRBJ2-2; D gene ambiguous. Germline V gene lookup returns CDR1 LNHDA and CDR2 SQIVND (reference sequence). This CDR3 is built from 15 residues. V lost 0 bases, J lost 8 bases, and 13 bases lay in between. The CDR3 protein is CASSIDRPGVGELFF. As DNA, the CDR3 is TGTGCCAGTAGTATAGATCGCCCCGGAGTTGGGGAGCTGTTTTTT.

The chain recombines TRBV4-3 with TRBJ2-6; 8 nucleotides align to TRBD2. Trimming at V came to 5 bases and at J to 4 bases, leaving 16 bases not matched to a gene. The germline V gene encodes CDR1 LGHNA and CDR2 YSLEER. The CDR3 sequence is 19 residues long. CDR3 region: CASSFSLGRGGSGANVLTF. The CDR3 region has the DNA TGCGCCAGCAGCTTCAGTCTCGGGAGGGGAGGATCCGGGGCCAACGTCCTGACTTTC.

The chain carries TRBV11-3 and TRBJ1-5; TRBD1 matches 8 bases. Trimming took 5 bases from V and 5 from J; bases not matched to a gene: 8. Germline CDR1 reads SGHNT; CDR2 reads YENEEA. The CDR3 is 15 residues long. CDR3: CASSQDREADQPQHF. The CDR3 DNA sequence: TGTGCCAGCAGCCAGGACAGGGAGGCGGATCAGCCCCAGCATTTT.

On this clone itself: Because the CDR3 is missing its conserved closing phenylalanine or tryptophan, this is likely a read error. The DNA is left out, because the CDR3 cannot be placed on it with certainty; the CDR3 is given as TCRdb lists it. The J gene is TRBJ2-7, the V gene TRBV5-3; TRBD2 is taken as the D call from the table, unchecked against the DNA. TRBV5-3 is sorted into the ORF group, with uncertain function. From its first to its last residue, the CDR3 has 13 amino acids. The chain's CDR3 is CARSLFGLAGGPI.

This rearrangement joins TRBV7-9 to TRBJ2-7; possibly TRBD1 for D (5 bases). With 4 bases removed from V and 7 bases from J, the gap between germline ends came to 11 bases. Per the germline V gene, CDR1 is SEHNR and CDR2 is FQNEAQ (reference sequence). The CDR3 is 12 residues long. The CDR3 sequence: CASSSQGLEQYF. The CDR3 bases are TGTGCCAGCAGCTCGCAGGGTTTGGAGCAGTACTTC. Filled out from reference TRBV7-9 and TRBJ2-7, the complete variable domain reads DTGVSQNPRHKITKRGQNVTFRCDPISEHNRLYWYRQTLGQGPEFLTYFQNEAQLEKSRLLSDRFSAERPKGSFSTLEIQRTEQGDSAMYLCASSSQGLEQYFGPGTRLTVT.

The CDR3 reads CASSLRQVERHTEAFF. In DNA, the CDR3 is TGCGCCAGCAGCCTCAGACAGGTGGAGCGGCACACTGAAGCTTTCTTT. The V call is TRBV5-1, the J call TRBJ1-1, with D perhaps matching TRBD1 (6 bases). V was pared by 4 bases and J by 3 bases, with 19 bases between. Germline CDR1 reads SGHRS; CDR2 reads YFSETQ. The CDR3 has 16 amino acids.

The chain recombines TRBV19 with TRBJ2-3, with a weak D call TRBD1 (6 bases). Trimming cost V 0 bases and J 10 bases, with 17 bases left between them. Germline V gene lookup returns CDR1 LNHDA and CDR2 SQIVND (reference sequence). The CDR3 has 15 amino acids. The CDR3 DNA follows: TGTGCCAGTAGTATAGACCCCTGGGGGCTAGCCTCGCAGTATTTT. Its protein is CASSIDPWGLASQYF.

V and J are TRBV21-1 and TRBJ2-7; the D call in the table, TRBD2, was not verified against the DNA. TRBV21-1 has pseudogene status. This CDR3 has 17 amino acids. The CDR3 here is CASSKDSSSGRAYEQYF. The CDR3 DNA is TGTGCCAGCAGCAAAGACTCTTCTAGCGGGAGGGCCTACGAGCAGTACTTC.

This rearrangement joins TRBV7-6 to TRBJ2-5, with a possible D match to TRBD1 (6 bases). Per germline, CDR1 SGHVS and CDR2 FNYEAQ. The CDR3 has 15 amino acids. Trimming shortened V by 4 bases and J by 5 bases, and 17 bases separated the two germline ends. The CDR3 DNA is TGTGCCAGCAGCTCCCAGTTGACAGGACGGGAGACCCAGTACTTC. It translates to CASSSQLTGRETQYF.

The CDR3 nucleotides are TGTGCCAGCAGCCCGAGGGGGCGCGAACGTAACAATGAGCAGTTCTTC. Residues: CASSPRGRERNNEQFF. This chain joins TRBV7-2 and TRBJ2-1, with 7 bases matching TRBD1. Looked up from germline, CDR1 is SGHTA and CDR2 is FQGNSA. This CDR3 has 16 residues. V shed 5 bases, J shed 5 bases, and the junction held 12 bases outside the gene matches.

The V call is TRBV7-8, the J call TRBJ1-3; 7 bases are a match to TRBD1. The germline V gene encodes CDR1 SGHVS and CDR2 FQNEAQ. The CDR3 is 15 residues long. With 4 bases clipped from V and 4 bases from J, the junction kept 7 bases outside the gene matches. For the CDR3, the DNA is TGTGCCAGCAGCTGGAATCAGGGGGACGGAAACACCATATATTTT. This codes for CASSWNQGDGNTIYF.

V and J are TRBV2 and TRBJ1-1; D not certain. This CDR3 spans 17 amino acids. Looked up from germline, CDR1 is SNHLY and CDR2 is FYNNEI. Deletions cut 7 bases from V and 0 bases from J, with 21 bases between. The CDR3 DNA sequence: TGTGCCAGCATCTCGTTCGCGGGAATTTCCGTGAACACTGAAGCTTTCTTT. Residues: CASISFAGISVNTEAFF.

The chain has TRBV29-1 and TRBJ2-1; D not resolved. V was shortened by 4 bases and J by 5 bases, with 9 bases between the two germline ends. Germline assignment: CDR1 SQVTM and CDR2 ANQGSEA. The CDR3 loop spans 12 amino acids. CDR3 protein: CSVARDDNEQFF. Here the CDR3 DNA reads TGCAGCGTTGCCCGCGATGACAATGAGCAGTTCTTC.

The CDR3 nucleotides are TGCGCCAGCAGCCAAGCCCGTTCTGGGGCCAACGTCCTGACTTTC. This translates into CASSQARSGANVLTF. The genes are TRBV4-1 and TRBJ2-6; no clear D. Germline CDR1 is MGHRA and CDR2 is YSYEKL. CDR3 length: 15 amino acids. V was cut by 1 base and J by 1 base, with 5 bases left in between.

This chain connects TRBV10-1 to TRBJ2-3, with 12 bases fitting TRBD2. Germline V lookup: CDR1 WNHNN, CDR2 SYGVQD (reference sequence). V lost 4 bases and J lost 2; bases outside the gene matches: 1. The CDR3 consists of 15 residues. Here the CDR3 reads CASSGTSGNTDTQYF. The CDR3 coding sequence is TGCGCCAGCAGTGGGACTAGCGGGAACACAGATACGCAGTATTTT.